This T cell receptor beta chain is drawn from a study of T cell changes during pregnancy in multiple sclerosis. Sequencing was performed with immunoSEQ multiplex PCR; in TCRdb, only in-frame clones are kept and a portion is missing. Of about 36,000 clones listed, about 90% are singletons. Germline CDR1 reads SGHTA; CDR2 reads FQGNSA. Trimming removed 2 bases from V and 7 bases from J, with 9 bases in between. The length of the CDR3 is 12 residues. The source of this sequence is a female donor with multiple sclerosis, enrolled in a pregnancy study. This chain uses TRBV7-2 with TRBJ2-7; D possibly corresponds to TRBD1 (7 bases). Material: CD4+ T cells from peripheral blood mononuclear cells, obtained after pregnancy. Here the CDR3 DNA reads TGTGCCAGCAGCTTACAGGGGGGTGAGCAGTACTTC. Translating it yields CASSLQGGEQYF.